This TCR beta chain comes out of a study of OX40 agonist ivuxolimab in advanced cancers. Background on the study: Recorded diagnoses for dose-escalation patients were hepatocellular carcinoma, melanoma, renal cell or head and neck cancer.

The CDR3 consists of 13 residues. Deletions cut 6 bases from V and 6 bases from J, with 14 bases between. Germline V gives CDR1 MNHEY, CDR2 SVGAGI. Concerning this clone: What it recognizes is unknown.

Study observations and caveats: Mean expanded clone counts were higher in CD8+ than CD4+ T cells. At 0.1 to 3.0 mg/kg and by week 6, CD4+ and CD8+ T cells in the blood had expanded clonally.

Libraries were prepared by immunoSEQ multiplex PCR; TCRdb keeps only in-frame clonotypes and omits some of them. The data show about 12,000 clones, around 86% seen once. The chain employs TRBV6-5 and TRBJ1-1; no firm D call. The material was CD4+ or CD8+ T cells sorted from blood, obtained in a trial of the OX40 agonist ivuxolimab. This sequence originates from an adult with an advanced solid tumor such as melanoma, head and neck, liver or kidney cancer. The CDR3 DNA reads TGTGCCAGCAGATCGCAGATTACCCCTGAAGCTTTCTTT. This gives the protein CASRSQITPEAFF.